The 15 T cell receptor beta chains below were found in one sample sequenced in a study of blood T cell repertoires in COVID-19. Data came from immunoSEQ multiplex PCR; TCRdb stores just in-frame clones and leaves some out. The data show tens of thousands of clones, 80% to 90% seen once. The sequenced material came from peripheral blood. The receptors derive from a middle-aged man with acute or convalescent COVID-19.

DNA for the CDR3: TGTGCCAGCAGAGGTATACAGGGGACGAGGGAGCAGTACTTC. Protein: CASRGIQGTREQYF. The V and J genes are TRBV6-5 and TRBJ2-7, with TRBD1 identical over 7 bases. Per germline, CDR1 MNHEY and CDR2 SVGAGI. V lost 6 bases to trimming and J lost 7 bases; unmatched junction nucleotides: 12. The CDR3 is made up of 14 amino acids.

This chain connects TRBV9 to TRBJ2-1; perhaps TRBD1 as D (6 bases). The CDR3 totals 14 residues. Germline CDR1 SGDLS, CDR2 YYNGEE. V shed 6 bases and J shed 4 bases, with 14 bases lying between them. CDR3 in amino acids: CASTRDRSYNEQFF. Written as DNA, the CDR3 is TGTGCCAGCACCCGTGACAGGTCGTACAATGAGCAGTTCTTC.

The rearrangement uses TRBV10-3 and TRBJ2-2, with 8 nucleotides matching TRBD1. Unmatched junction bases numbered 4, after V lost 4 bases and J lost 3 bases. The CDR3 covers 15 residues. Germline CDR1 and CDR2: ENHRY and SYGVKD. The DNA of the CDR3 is TGTGCCATCAGTGCTGACAGGGGAGACACCGGGGAGCTGTTTTTT. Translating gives CAISADRGDTGELFF.

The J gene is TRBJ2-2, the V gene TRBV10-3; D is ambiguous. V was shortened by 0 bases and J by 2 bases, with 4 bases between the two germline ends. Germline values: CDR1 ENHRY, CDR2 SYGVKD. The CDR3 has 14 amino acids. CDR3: CAISESSNTGELFF. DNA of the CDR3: TGTGCCATCAGTGAGTCGTCTAACACCGGGGAGCTGTTTTTT.

CDR3 protein: CATSRDRTGAHGYTF. The CDR3 DNA follows: TGTGCCACCAGCAGAGATCGGACAGGGGCTCATGGCTACACCTTC. The J gene is TRBJ1-2, the V gene TRBV15; 9 positions match TRBD1. Unmatched junction bases numbered 5, after V lost 0 bases and J lost 6 bases. Germline loops: CDR1 LNHNV, CDR2 YYDKDF (reference sequence). The length of the CDR3 is 15 residues. Full variable domain (outside the CDR3, taken from reference TRBV15 and TRBJ1-2): DAMVIQNPRYQVTQFGKPVTLSCSQTLNHNVMYWYQQKSSQAPKLLFHYYDKDFNNEADTPDNFQSRRPNTSFCFLDIRSPGLGDTAMYLCATSRDRTGAHGYTFGSGTRLTVV.

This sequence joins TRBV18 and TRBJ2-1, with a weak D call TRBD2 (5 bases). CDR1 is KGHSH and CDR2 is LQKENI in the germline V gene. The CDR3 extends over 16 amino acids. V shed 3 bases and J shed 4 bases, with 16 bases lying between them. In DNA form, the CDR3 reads TGTGCCAGCTCACCGGGCCAATACTCGGGGTACAATGAGCAGTTCTTC. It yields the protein CASSPGQYSGYNEQFF.

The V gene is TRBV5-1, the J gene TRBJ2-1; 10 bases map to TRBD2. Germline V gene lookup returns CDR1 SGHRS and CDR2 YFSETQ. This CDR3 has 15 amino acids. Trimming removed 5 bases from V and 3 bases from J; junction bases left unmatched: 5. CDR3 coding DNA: TGCGCCAGCAGGGCCTCTAGCGGGAGCTACAATGAGCAGTTCTTC. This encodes CASRASSGSYNEQFF. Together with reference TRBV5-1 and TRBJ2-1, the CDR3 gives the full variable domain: KAGVTQTPRYLIKTRGQQVTLSCSPISGHRSVSWYQQTPGQGLQFLFEYFSETQRNKGNFPGRFSGRQFSNSRSEMNVSTLELGDSALYLCASRASSGSYNEQFFGPGTRLTVL.

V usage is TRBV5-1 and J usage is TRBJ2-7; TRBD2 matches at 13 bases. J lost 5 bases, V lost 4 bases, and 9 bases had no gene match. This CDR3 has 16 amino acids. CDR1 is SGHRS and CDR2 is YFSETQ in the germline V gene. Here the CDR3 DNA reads TGCGCCAGCAGCCAGCTCACTAGCGGGGGGGCTGACGAGCAGTACTTC. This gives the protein CASSQLTSGGADEQYF.

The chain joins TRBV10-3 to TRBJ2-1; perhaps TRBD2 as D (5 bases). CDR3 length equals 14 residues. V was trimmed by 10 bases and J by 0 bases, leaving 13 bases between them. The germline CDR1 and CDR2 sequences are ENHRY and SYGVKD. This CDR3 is CATLATTSYNEQFF. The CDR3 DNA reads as TGTGCCACCTTAGCGACCACCTCCTACAATGAGCAGTTCTTC.

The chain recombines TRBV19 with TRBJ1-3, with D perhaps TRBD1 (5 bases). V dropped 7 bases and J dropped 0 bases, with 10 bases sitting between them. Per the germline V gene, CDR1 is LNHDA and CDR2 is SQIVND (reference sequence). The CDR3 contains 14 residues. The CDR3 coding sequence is TGTGCCAGTAAGGAGGGGCACTCTGGAAACACCATATATTTT. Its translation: CASKEGHSGNTIYF. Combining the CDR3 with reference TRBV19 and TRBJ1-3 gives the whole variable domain DGGITQSPKYLFRKEGQNVTLSCEQNLNHDAMYWYRQDPGQGLRLIYYSQIVNDFQKGDIAEGYSVSREKKESFPLTVTSAQKNPTAFYLCASKEGHSGNTIYFGEGSWLTVV.

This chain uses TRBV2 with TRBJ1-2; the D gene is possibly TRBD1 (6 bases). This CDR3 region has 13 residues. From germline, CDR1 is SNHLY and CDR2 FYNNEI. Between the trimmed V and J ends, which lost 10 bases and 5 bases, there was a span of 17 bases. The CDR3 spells CATRSDSLYGYTF. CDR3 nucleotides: TGTGCCACCCGATCGGACAGTCTTTATGGCTACACCTTC.

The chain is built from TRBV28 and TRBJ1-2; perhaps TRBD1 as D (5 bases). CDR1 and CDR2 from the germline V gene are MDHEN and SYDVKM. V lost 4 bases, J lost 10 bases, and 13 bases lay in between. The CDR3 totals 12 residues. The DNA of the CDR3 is TGTGCCAGCAGTTCCAACAGGAGAAACTACACCTTC. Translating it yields CASSSNRRNYTF.

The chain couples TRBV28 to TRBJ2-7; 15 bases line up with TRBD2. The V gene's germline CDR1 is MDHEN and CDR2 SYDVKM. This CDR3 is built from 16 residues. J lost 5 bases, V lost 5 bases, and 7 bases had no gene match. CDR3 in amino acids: CASSKGLAGGNHEQYF. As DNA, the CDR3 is TGTGCCAGCAGTAAAGGACTAGCGGGAGGGAACCACGAGCAGTACTTC.

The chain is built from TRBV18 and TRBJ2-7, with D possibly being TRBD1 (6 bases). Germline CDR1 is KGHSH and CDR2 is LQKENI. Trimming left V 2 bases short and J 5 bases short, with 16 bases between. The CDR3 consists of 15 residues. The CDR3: CASSPYEGTGNEQYF. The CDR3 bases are TGTGCCAGCTCACCATACGAAGGCACAGGGAACGAGCAGTACTTC. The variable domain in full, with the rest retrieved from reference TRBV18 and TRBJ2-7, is NAGVMQNPRHLVRRRGQEARLRCSPMKGHSHVYWYRQLPEEGLKFMVYLQKENIIDESGMPKERFSAEFPKEGPSILRIQQVVRGDSAAYFCASSPYEGTGNEQYFGPGTRLTVT.

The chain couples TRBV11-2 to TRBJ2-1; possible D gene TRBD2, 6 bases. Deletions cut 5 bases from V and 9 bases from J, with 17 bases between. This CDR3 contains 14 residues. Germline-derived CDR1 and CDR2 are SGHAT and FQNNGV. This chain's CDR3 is CASSPRDSRSEQFF. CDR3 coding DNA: TGTGCCAGCAGCCCCCGGGACTCCCGGTCTGAGCAGTTCTTC.